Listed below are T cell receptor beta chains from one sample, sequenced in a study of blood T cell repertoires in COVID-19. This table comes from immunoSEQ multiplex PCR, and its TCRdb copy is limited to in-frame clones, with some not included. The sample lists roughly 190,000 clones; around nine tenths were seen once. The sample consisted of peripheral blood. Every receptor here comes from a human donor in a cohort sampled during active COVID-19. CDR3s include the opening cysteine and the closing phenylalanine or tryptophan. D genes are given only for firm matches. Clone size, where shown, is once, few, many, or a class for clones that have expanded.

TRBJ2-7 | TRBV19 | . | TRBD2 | CASSLGTSGTYEQYF | TGTGCCAGTAGTCTAGGGACTAGCGGAACCTACGAGCAGTACTTC
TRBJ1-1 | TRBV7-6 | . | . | CASSLATGMNTEAFF | TGTGCCAGCAGCTTAGCGACAGGTATGAACACTGAAGCTTTCTTT
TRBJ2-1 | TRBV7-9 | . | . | CASSTNYNEQFF | TGTGCCAGCAGCACAAACTACAATGAGCAGTTCTTC
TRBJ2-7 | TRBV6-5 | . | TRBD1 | CASSYSPGGHEQYF | TGTGCCAGCAGTTACTCACCAGGGGGCCACGAGCAGTACTTC
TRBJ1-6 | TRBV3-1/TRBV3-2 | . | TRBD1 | CASSQGDSSYNSPLHF | TGTGCCAGCAGCCAGGGGGACAGCTCCTATAATTCACCCCTCCACTTT
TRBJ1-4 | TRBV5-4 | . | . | CASSLAASGYGATNEKLFF | TGTGCCAGCAGCTTGGCCGCGTCGGGGTACGGTGCAACTAATGAAAAACTGTTTTTT
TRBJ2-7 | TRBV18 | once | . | CASSRSRDEQYF | TGTGCCAGCTCACGATCCCGCGACGAGCAGTACTTC
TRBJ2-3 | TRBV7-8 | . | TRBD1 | CASSLGTVSTDTQYF | TGTGCCAGCAGCTTGGGGACAGTGTCGACAGATACGCAGTATTTT
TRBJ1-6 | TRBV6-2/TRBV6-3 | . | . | CASSYYAVSYNSPLHF | TGTGCCAGCAGTTACTACGCGGTCAGCTATAATTCACCCCTCCACTTT
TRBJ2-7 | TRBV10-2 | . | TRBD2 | CASRETSGIHYEQYF | TGCGCCAGCCGGGAAACTAGCGGGATCCACTACGAGCAGTACTTC
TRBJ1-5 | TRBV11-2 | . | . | CASSLDWGGVSPQHF | TGTGCCAGCAGCTTAGATTGGGGAGGGGTATCGCCCCAGCATTTT
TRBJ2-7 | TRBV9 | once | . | CASSVAVGSSYEQYF | TGTGCCAGCAGCGTAGCGGTCGGGAGCTCCTACGAGCAGTACTTC
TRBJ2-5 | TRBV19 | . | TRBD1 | CAGPGGMKETQYF | TGTGCCGGTCCAGGGGGAATGAAAGAGACCCAGTACTTC
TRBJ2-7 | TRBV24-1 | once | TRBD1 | CATSDGGQGAFYEQYF | TGTGCCACCAGTGACGGGGGACAGGGGGCTTTTTACGAGCAGTACTTC
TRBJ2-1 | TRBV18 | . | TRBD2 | CASSPVLAGASNEQFF | TGTGCCAGCTCACCAGTCCTAGCGGGGGCCAGCAATGAGCAGTTCTTC
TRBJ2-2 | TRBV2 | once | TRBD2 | CATELAGLTGELFF | TGTGCCACCGAACTAGCGGGACTCACCGGGGAGCTGTTTTTT
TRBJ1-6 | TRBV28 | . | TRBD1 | CASSLSPALATGGHSPLHF | TGTGCCAGCAGTTTATCCCCCGCGTTGGCGACAGGGGGCCATTCACCCCTCCACTTT
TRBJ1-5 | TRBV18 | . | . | CASSPGPGNQPQHF | TGTGCCAGCTCACCAGGGCCAGGGAATCAGCCCCAGCATTTT
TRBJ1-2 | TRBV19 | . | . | CASSSGTSYGYTF | TGTGCCAGTAGTTCCGGGACAAGCTATGGCTACACCTTC
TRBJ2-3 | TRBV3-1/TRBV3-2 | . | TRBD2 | CASSQDRIWAGTSDADTQYF | TGTGCCAGCAGCCAAGATAGAATCTGGGCTGGGACTAGCGACGCAGATACGCAGTATTTT
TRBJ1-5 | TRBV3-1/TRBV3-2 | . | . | CASSQTQGNGQPQHF | TGTGCCAGCAGCCAGACCCAGGGGAACGGTCAGCCCCAGCATTTT
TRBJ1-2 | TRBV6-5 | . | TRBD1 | CASSRTGGYGYTF | TGTGCCAGCAGCCGTACAGGGGGCTATGGCTACACCTTC
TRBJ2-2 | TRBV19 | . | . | CASSKDANTGELFF | TGTGCCAGTAGTAAAGACGCGAACACCGGGGAGCTGTTTTTT
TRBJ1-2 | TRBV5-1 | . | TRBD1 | CASSLEVPGTAYGYTF | TGCGCCAGCAGCTTGGAAGTCCCCGGGACAGCGTATGGCTACACCTTC
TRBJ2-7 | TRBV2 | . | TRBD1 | CASSEGTASYEQYF | TGTGCCAGCAGTGAGGGGACAGCGTCCTACGAGCAGTACTTC
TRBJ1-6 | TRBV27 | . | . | CASSYRENNSPLHF | TGTGCCAGCAGTTACAGGGAAAATAATTCACCCCTCCACTTT
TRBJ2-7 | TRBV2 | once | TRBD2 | CASSGGTSGSSEQYF | TGTGCCAGCAGTGGGGGGACTAGCGGGAGTTCCGAGCAGTACTTC
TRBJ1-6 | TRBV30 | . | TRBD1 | CAWTRPTRTGYYNSPLHF | TGTGCCTGGACTAGACCCACCCGGACAGGGTACTATAATTCACCCCTCCACTTT
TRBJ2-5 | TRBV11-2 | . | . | CASTTGAGAAETQYF | TGTGCCAGCACCACCGGGGCAGGGGCAGCGGAGACCCAGTACTTC